Listed below are T cell receptor beta chains from one sample, sequenced in a study of blood T cells in healthy people across ages. Each CDR3 protein is one row after TCRdb ran MiXCR on the 5' RACE reads. The sample has more than 600,000 distinct CDR3 sequences, roughly 25% seen once. The same sample was also used in a study of T cells of mothers and their children.

The sample taken for sequencing was blood. The origin of the receptors is a boy younger than 18 in good health. Each CDR3 is given with its conserved first and last residue. A D gene is named only where the DNA matches it firmly. Expanded clones get a size class; other rows say once, few or many, or leave the size out.

CSVEDGGWGETQYF | TRBJ2-5 | . | . | TRBV29-1
CASSKQPSYEQYF | TRBJ2-7 | . | . | TRBV6-5
CASSPTSGGAKNEQFF | TRBJ2-1 | few | TRBD2 | TRBV7-6
CASSLGEKKYQETQYF | TRBJ2-5 | . | . | TRBV11-2
CASSLVQAGYEQYF | TRBJ2-7 | few | . | TRBV5-5
CASSERGYTGELFF | TRBJ2-2 | few | TRBD2 | TRBV7-3
CASSLDGQGAEAFF | TRBJ1-1 | . | TRBD1 | TRBV11-2
CASSPRTSLGEQYF | TRBJ2-7 | few | TRBD2 | TRBV7-2
CASSLGPGDRETQYF | TRBJ2-5 | . | . | TRBV7-6
CSVEDRQGKLFF | TRBJ1-4 | few | . | TRBV29-1
CSARDGDISYEQYF | TRBJ2-7 | . | . | TRBV20-1
CASTRGRRTGDSPLHF | TRBJ1-6 | . | . | TRBV6-1
CASSLTPDEKLFF | TRBJ1-4 | . | . | TRBV5-5
CASSFLGGGNQETQYF | TRBJ2-5 | . | TRBD2 | TRBV7-2
CASWTGPQHF | TRBJ1-5 | few | . | TRBV18
CASSLAGYPSNTGELFF | TRBJ2-2 | . | . | TRBV13
CSVAQGESSYEQYF | TRBJ2-7 | . | TRBD1 | TRBV29-1
CASSRDRWQETQYF | TRBJ2-5 | . | . | TRBV12-3/TRBV12-4
CTSRDSREEITYEQYF | TRBJ2-7 | . | . | TRBV5-1
CASTHSGRNTEAFF | TRBJ1-1 | few | . | TRBV7-2
CASSLLGANTGELFF | TRBJ2-2 | . | . | TRBV5-1
CAIRGLAGGGEQFF | TRBJ2-1 | . | TRBD2 | TRBV10-3
CASRMTPGGEAFF | TRBJ1-1 | . | . | TRBV2
CASSFRGGAERTEAFF | TRBJ1-1 | . | . | TRBV7-9
CAISDYRGGRYEQYF | TRBJ2-7 | many | TRBD2 | TRBV10-3
CASSLASSGRGENEQFF | . | . | TRBD2 | TRBV5-1
CASSPSLLGAQETQYF | TRBJ2-5 | few | . | TRBV18
CASSLSSQGNSPLHF | TRBJ1-6 | few | . | TRBV12-3/TRBV12-4
CASSQSLSGTGELFF | TRBJ2-2 | few | . | TRBV4-2
CASTDGFSGANVLTF | TRBJ2-6 | few | . | TRBV10-2
CASSIGDRLNTEAFF | TRBJ1-1 | . | TRBD1 | TRBV7-9
CASSPRQGGVYGYTF | TRBJ1-2 | few | TRBD1 | TRBV12-3/TRBV12-4
CASSRGVEGAVGYEQYF | TRBJ2-7 | . | . | TRBV6-5
CASSPKGGLAEQETQYF | TRBJ2-5 | . | . | TRBV7-6
CASSQVLSGGAQDTQYF | TRBJ2-3 | . | TRBD2 | TRBV4-3
CASSLDSGISYNEQFF | TRBJ2-1 | . | . | TRBV11-2
CAIKSGGSSSGNTIYF | TRBJ1-3 | few | . | TRBV2
CSVLSGQGGSEAFF | TRBJ1-1 | . | TRBD1 | TRBV29-1
CSARPQGHEQYF | . | few | . | TRBV20-1
CSVGTAYNEQFF | TRBJ2-1 | . | . | TRBV29-1
CASSQGAGEVNIQYF | TRBJ2-4 | . | TRBD2 | TRBV4-1
CSASSGTSGYNEHFF | TRBJ2-1 | . | TRBD2 | TRBV20-1
CASSIPLDRDNYGYTF | TRBJ1-2 | few | TRBD1 | TRBV12-3/TRBV12-4
CSVEDPKGVQGASEKLFF | TRBJ1-4 | few | TRBD1 | TRBV29-1
CASSQDVGTQGIYTF | TRBJ1-2 | . | TRBD1 | TRBV4-3
CASKGGGPYGELFF | TRBJ2-2 | . | . | TRBV27
CASSLGLAGYYEQYF | TRBJ2-7 | once | TRBD2 | TRBV5-1
CSATLTGEGYTF | TRBJ1-2 | . | TRBD1 | TRBV20-1
CASSLRAMNEQFF | . | few | . | TRBV7-9
CAIQRAYEQYF | TRBJ2-7 | . | . | TRBV28
CASSFRANFRGESTEAFF | TRBJ1-1 | . | TRBD1 | TRBV7-2
CASSPRQGRVGYTF | TRBJ1-2 | . | TRBD1 | TRBV7-2
CASSPSGGAGGGYNEQFF | TRBJ2-1 | few | TRBD2 | TRBV9
CASRRTAGYEQFF | TRBJ2-1 | few | . | TRBV5-1
CASSAPGIESYEQYF | TRBJ2-7 | few | . | TRBV2